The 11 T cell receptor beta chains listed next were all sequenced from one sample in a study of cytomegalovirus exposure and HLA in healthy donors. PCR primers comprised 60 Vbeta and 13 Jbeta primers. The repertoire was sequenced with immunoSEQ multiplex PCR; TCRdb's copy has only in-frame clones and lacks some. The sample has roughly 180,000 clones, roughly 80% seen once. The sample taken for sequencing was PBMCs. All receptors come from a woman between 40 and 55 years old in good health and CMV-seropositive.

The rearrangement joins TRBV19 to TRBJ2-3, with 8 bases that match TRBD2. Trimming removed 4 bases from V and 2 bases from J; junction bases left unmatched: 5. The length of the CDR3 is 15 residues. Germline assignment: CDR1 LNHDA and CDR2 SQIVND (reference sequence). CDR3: CASSTLADITDTQYF. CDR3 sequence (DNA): TGTGCCAGTAGTACACTAGCGGATATCACAGATACGCAGTATTTT.

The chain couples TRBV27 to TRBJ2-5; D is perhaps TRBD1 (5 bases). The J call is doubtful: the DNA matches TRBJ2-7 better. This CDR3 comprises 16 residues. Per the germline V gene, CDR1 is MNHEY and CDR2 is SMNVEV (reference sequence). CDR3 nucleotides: TGTGCCAGCGGAGCCCCAACAGGTGGGAAAAGTGGCGAGCAGTACTTC. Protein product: CASGAPTGGKSGEQYF.

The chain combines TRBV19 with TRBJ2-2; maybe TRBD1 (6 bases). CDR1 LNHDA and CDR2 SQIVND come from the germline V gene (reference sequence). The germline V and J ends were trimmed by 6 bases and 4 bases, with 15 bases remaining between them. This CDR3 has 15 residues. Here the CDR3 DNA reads TGTGCCAGTAGCCTGGACAGACCAACCACCGGGGAGCTGTTTTTT. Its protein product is CASSLDRPTTGELFF.

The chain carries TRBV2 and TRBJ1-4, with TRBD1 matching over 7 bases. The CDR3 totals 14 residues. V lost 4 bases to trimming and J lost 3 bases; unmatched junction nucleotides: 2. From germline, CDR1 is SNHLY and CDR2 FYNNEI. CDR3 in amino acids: CASSVTGANEKLFF. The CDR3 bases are TGTGCCAGCAGTGTAACAGGGGCTAATGAAAAACTGTTTTTT. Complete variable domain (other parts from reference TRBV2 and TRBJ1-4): EPEVTQTPSHQVTQMGQEVILRCVPISNHLYFYWYRQILGQKVEFLVSFYNNEISEKSEIFDDQFSVERPDGSNFTLKIRSTKLEDSAMYFCASSVTGANEKLFFGSGTQLSVL.

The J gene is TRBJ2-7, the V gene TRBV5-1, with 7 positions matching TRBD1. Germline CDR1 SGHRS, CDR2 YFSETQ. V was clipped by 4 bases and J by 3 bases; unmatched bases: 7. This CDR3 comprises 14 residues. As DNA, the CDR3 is TGCGCCAGCAGCCCCTGGGACAGAGACTACGAGCAGTACTTC. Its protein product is CASSPWDRDYEQYF.

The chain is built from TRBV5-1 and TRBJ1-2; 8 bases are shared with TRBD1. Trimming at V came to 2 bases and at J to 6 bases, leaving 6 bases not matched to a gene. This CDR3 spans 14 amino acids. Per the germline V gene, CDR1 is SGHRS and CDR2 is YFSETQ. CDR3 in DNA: TGCGCCAGCAGCTTTATGACAGGGGCGCATGGCTACACCTTC. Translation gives CASSFMTGAHGYTF.

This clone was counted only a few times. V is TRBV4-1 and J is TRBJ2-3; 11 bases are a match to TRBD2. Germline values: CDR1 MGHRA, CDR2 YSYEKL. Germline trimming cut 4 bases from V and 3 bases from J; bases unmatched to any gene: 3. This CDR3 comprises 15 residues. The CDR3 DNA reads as TGCGCCAGCAGCCCTTTAGCGGGAGGGACAGATACGCAGTATTTT. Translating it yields CASSPLAGGTDTQYF.

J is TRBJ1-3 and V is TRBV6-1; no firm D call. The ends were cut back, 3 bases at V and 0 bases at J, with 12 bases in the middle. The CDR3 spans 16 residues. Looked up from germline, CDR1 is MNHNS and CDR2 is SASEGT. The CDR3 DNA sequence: TGTGCCAGCAGTGACCCCGGACTGATCTCTGGAAACACCATATATTTT. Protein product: CASSDPGLISGNTIYF.

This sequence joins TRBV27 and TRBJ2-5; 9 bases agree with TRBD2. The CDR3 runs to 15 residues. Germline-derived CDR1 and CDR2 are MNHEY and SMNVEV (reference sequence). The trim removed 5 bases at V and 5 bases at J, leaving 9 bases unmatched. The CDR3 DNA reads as TGTGCCAGCAGTGTGACTAGCGGCAGGCGGGAGACCCAGTACTTC. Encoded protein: CASSVTSGRRETQYF.

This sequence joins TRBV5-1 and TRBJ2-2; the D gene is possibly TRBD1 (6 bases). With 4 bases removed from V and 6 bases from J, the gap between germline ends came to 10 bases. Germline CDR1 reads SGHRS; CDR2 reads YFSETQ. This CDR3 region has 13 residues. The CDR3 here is CASSTDSPGELFF. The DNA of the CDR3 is TGCGCCAGCAGCACGGACAGCCCCGGGGAGCTGTTTTTT.

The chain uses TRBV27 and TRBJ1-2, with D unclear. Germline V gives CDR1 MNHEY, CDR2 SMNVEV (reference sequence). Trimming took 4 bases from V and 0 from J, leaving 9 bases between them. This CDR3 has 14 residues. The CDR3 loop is CASSSRWANYGYTF. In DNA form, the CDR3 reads TGTGCCAGCAGTTCCAGGTGGGCTAACTATGGCTACACCTTC.